This T cell receptor beta chain originates from a study of blood T cell repertoires in COVID-19. Study context: Collection of acute and convalescent COVID-19 samples took place in the United States, Italy and Spain. T cells, B-cell-depleted T cells, or PBMCs supplied cDNA or gDNA.

Produced via immunoSEQ multiplex PCR; TCRdb's table is partial and in-frame only. The table has about 87,000 clones, approximately 86% seen once. This CDR3 spans 13 amino acids. Germline CDR1 SGHTA, CDR2 FQGNSA. The trim removed 3 bases at V and 12 bases at J, leaving 3 bases unmatched. Sequenced material: peripheral blood. The V gene is TRBV7-2, the J gene TRBJ2-1, with 12 bases fitting TRBD2. This receptor was taken from a man between 35 and 55 years old with acute or convalescent COVID-19. The CDR3, as DNA: TGTGCCAGCAGCTTGACTAGCGGGAGTGTGCAGTTCTTC. It codes for CASSLTSGSVQFF. Together with reference TRBV7-2 and TRBJ2-1, the CDR3 gives the full variable domain: GAGVSQSPSNKVTEKGKDVELRCDPISGHTALYWYRQSLGQGLEFLIYFQGNSAPDKSGLPSDRFSAERTGGSVSTLTIQRTQQEDSAVYLCASSLTSGSVQFFGPGTRLTVL.